Listed here are 32 T cell receptor beta chains from one sample, sequenced in a study of monozygotic twins with cystic fibrosis. Clones were sequenced by immunoSEQ multiplex PCR, and TCRdb holds only the in-frame ones, with some missing. The sample consists of fewer than 30,000 clones, 90% of them appearing once. The sequencing sample was made of blood. The receptors originated from a girl between 2 and 10 years old with cystic fibrosis.

The CDR3 loop reads CASSLGTGGAGNTIYF. The CDR3 nucleotides read TGCGCCAGCAGCCTAGGGACCGGGGGTGCTGGAAACACCATATATTTT. The chain employs TRBV5-1 and TRBJ1-3; D may be TRBD1 (5 bases). This CDR3 spans 16 amino acids. V lost 4 bases, J lost 2 bases, and 16 bases lay in between. Germline loops: CDR1 SGHRS, CDR2 YFSETQ.

The chain carries TRBV5-6 and TRBJ1-4, with D tentatively TRBD1 (6 bases). CDR1 is SGHDT, CDR2 YYEEEE, per germline. The V and J ends lost 0 bases and 7 bases respectively, with 16 bases between them. The CDR3 sequence is 16 residues long. CDR3 in DNA: TGTGCCAGCAGCTTGGGTCTCAGGGGTCGCAGTGAAAAACTGTTTTTT. As protein: CASSLGLRGRSEKLFF.

This chain links TRBV18 with TRBJ2-1; perhaps TRBD2 as D (5 bases). This CDR3 is 15 amino acids long. V gave up 3 bases and J gave up 9 bases, with 18 bases separating them. Germline CDR1 and CDR2: KGHSH and LQKENI. The CDR3 loop is CASSPISIANREQFF. The CDR3 nucleotides read TGTGCCAGCTCACCGATAAGTATAGCGAATCGTGAGCAGTTCTTC.

This CDR3 reads CASSPRAMNTEAFF. CDR3 nucleotide sequence: TGCGCCAGCAGCCCCCGGGCCATGAACACTGAAGCTTTCTTT. The V gene is TRBV5-1, the J gene TRBJ1-1; D gene unclear. Germline assignment: CDR1 SGHRS and CDR2 YFSETQ. The CDR3 is made up of 14 amino acids. V was cut by 4 bases and J by 0 bases, with 10 bases left in between.

This clone was counted between two and nine times. The genes are TRBV18 and TRBJ2-7; tentatively, D is TRBD1 or TRBD2 (5 bases each). The CDR3 spans 15 residues. V lost 4 bases to trimming and J lost 0 bases, with 13 bases between them. The V gene's germline CDR1 is KGHSH and CDR2 LQKENI. CDR3 region: CASSLGAGDSYEQYF. The CDR3 DNA reads as TGTGCCAGCTCACTCGGGGCTGGTGACTCCTACGAGCAGTACTTC.

A word on this clone: An end of the junction does not agree with germline; a read error may underlie this. CDR3 in DNA: TGTGCCACAGGACCAGGCACGGATACGCAGTATTTT. It is translated as CATGPGTDTQYF. The gene calls are TRBV10-3 and TRBJ2-3; no clear D gene. Germline V CDR1 and CDR2: ENHRY, SYGVKD. CDR3 length equals 12 residues.

This clone was found a few times. The chain carries TRBV25-1 and TRBJ1-3, with TRBD1 as a possible D gene (5 bases). Trimming cost V 2 bases and J 0 bases, with 8 bases left between them. The V gene's germline CDR1 is MGHDK and CDR2 SYGVNS. The CDR3 runs 15 residues. The CDR3 sequence: CASSEAGSSGNTIYF. CDR3 coding DNA: TGTGCCAGCAGTGAAGCAGGGAGCTCTGGAAACACCATATATTTT.

V usage is TRBV30 and J usage is TRBJ1-2; 12 bases are shared with TRBD1. Germline V lookup: CDR1 GTSNPN, CDR2 SVGIG (reference sequence). CDR3 length equals 16 residues. V was pared by 3 bases and J by 6 bases, with 11 bases of the junction left unmatched. This CDR3 is CAWSGATGTGGHGYTF. The DNA of the CDR3 is TGTGCCTGGAGCGGAGCAACCGGGACAGGGGGCCATGGCTACACCTTC.

CDR3 DNA sequence: TGTGCCAGCAGCTTAATAGCGGGGGGGCTCCCCGGGGAGCTGTTTTTT. Amino acid sequence: CASSLIAGGLPGELFF. This chain connects TRBV7-3 to TRBJ2-2, with 11 bases that match TRBD2. J was trimmed by 6 bases and V by 1 base; bases with no gene match: 4. CDR3 length: 16 amino acids. CDR1 SGHTA and CDR2 FQGTGA come from the germline V gene.

This chain links TRBV6-6 with TRBJ2-3; 9 bases line up with TRBD2. The CDR3 length is 16 residues. Germline CDR1 reads MNHNY; CDR2 reads SVGAGI (reference sequence). After removal of 2 bases from V and 3 bases from J, the junction contained 6 bases not matched to a gene. The CDR3 loop is CASSYHRGGVTDTQYF. The CDR3 bases are TGTGCCAGCAGTTACCATCGCGGGGGGGTGACAGATACGCAGTATTTT.

The chain couples TRBV5-6 to TRBJ1-2; a weak D match, TRBD1 (5 bases). The V end lost 0 bases, the J end lost 13 bases, and 10 bases lay between the germline ends. CDR3 length: 11 residues. CDR1 SGHDT and CDR2 YYEEEE come from the germline V gene. The CDR3 spells CASSLGDRLTF. The CDR3 DNA follows: TGTGCCAGCAGCTTGGGGGACCGCCTCACCTTC.

CDR3 DNA: TGTGCCAGCAGCTTGGGGCAGTTTCTGTCAGGGACCCAGTACTTC. This codes for CASSLGQFLSGTQYF. The rearrangement joins TRBV5-6 to TRBJ2-5; D is unclear. Germline V gene lookup returns CDR1 SGHDT and CDR2 YYEEEE. The CDR3 runs to 15 residues. Deletions cut 0 bases from V and 7 bases from J, with 16 bases between.

This sequence joins TRBV10-3 and TRBJ1-2; unclear D gene. Per the germline V gene, CDR1 is ENHRY and CDR2 is SYGVKD. The V and J ends lost 7 bases and 5 bases respectively, with 11 bases between them. The CDR3 has 12 residues. CDR3 residues: CAIKQLQYGYTF. The CDR3, as DNA: TGTGCCATCAAGCAGCTCCAGTATGGCTACACCTTC.

The chain employs TRBV15 and TRBJ2-1; D is possibly TRBD1 (6 bases). Trimming pared 1 base from V and 0 bases from J, leaving 7 bases between. The germline gives CDR1 LNHNV, CDR2 YYDKDF (reference sequence). This CDR3 region has 15 residues. The DNA for the CDR3 is TGTGCCACCAGCAGAGGGACAGTCTCCTACAATGAGCAGTTCTTC. This sequence encodes CATSRGTVSYNEQFF.

The chain combines TRBV4-2 with TRBJ1-1, with 7 bases aligning to TRBD1. Losses at the gene ends were 1 base for V and 1 base for J; bases not matched to a gene: 3. The length of the CDR3 is 15 residues. CDR1 and CDR2 from the germline V gene are LGHNA and YNFKEQ. The CDR3 sequence is CASSQGGQKNTEAFF. The DNA for the CDR3 is TGTGCCAGCAGCCAAGGGGGACAGAAGAACACTGAAGCTTTCTTT.

The V gene is TRBV9, the J gene TRBJ2-3; 7 bases fit TRBD1. J was trimmed by 3 bases and V by 3 bases; bases with no gene match: 4. Germline CDR1 reads SGDLS; CDR2 reads YYNGEE. The CDR3 loop spans 14 amino acids. The CDR3 DNA follows: TGTGCCAGCAGCGATCGGGACAGAACAGATACGCAGTATTTT. It yields the protein CASSDRDRTDTQYF. Full variable domain (remainder filled in from reference TRBV9 and TRBJ2-3): DSGVTQTPKHLITATGQRVTLRCSPRSGDLSVYWYQQSLDQGLQFLIQYYNGEERAKGNILERFSAQQFPDLHSELNLSSLELGDSALYFCASSDRDRTDTQYFGPGTRLTVL.

The gene calls are TRBV5-5 and TRBJ1-1; 9 positions match TRBD1. Germline values: CDR1 SGHKS, CDR2 YYEKEE (reference sequence). Germline trimming cut 4 bases from V and 5 bases from J; bases unmatched to any gene: 6. The length of the CDR3 is 14 residues. CDR3 nucleotides: TGTGCCAGCAGCCTGGGACAGGGACAGACTGAAGCTTTCTTT. Protein: CASSLGQGQTEAFF.

V is TRBV5-1 and J is TRBJ1-1; the match to TRBD1 covers 10 bases. CDR3 length equals 15 residues. V dropped 7 bases and J dropped 8; count of bases not matched to a gene: 14. Germline CDR1 is SGHRS and CDR2 is YFSETQ. The CDR3 DNA sequence: TGCGCCAGCCGCCGGGACAGGGGCGCCATAAGCGAAGCTTTCTTT. This encodes CASRRDRGAISEAFF.

CDR3 residues: CASSSGRNSEAFF. In DNA, the CDR3 is TGCGCCAGCAGCTCAGGACGAAACTCTGAAGCTTTCTTT. This chain links TRBV5-1 with TRBJ1-1, with D uncertain. Germline assignment: CDR1 SGHRS and CDR2 YFSETQ. The CDR3 sequence is 13 residues long. Trimming stripped 3 bases from V and 6 bases from J, with 12 bases between. The full variable domain, rest sourced from reference TRBV5-1 and TRBJ1-1, is KAGVTQTPRYLIKTRGQQVTLSCSPISGHRSVSWYQQTPGQGLQFLFEYFSETQRNKGNFPGRFSGRQFSNSRSEMNVSTLELGDSALYLCASSSGRNSEAFFGQGTRLTVV.

This clone was counted a single time. The gene calls are TRBV6-5 and TRBJ2-3; 8 bases line up with TRBD1. Germline V gene sequence: CDR1 MNHEY, CDR2 SVGAGI. V gave up 8 bases and J gave up 4 bases; unmatched junction bases: 5. The CDR3 is made up of 13 amino acids. As DNA, the CDR3 is TGTGCCAGCGTCCCGGACAGGGCAGATACGCAGTATTTT. Protein sequence: CASVPDRADTQYF.

The rearrangement joins TRBV30 to TRBJ1-5, with no clear D. The V gene's germline CDR1 is GTSNPN and CDR2 SVGIG (reference sequence). The V gene lost 0 bases and the J gene lost 0 bases, with 9 bases spanning the gap. CDR3 size: 15 residues. CDR3 loop: CAWSVGLNSNQPQHF. The CDR3 DNA is TGTGCCTGGAGTGTTGGTCTGAATAGCAATCAGCCCCAGCATTTT. The full variable domain, rest sourced from reference TRBV30 and TRBJ1-5, is SQTIHQWPATLVQPVGSPLSLECTVEGTSNPNLYWYRQAAGRGLQLLFYSVGIGQISSEVPQNLSASRPQDRQFILSSKKLLLSDSGFYLCAWSVGLNSNQPQHFGDGTRLSIL.

CDR3 in amino acids: CASSGIGQYNEQFF. The CDR3 DNA reads as TGCGCCAGCAGCGGGATCGGACAGTACAATGAGCAGTTCTTC. The J gene is TRBJ2-1, the V gene TRBV5-1; D perhaps matches TRBD1 (6 bases). Germline values: CDR1 SGHRS, CDR2 YFSETQ. V gave up 4 bases and J gave up 4 bases, with 12 bases separating them. The CDR3 consists of 14 residues. The full variable domain, its missing parts supplied by reference TRBV5-1 and TRBJ2-1, is KAGVTQTPRYLIKTRGQQVTLSCSPISGHRSVSWYQQTPGQGLQFLFEYFSETQRNKGNFPGRFSGRQFSNSRSEMNVSTLELGDSALYLCASSGIGQYNEQFFGPGTRLTVL.

The chain is built from TRBV7-9 and TRBJ2-1; 10 positions match TRBD1. This CDR3 is 15 amino acids long. J was trimmed by 2 bases and V by 3 bases; bases with no gene match: 1. CDR1 and CDR2 from the germline V gene are SEHNR and FQNEAQ (reference sequence). The CDR3 region has the DNA TGTGCCAGCAGCTTGGGACAGGGGACCTACAATGAGCAGTTCTTC. Its translation: CASSLGQGTYNEQFF.

The rearrangement links TRBV9 to TRBJ2-5; 8 nucleotides agree with TRBD2. CDR1 SGDLS and CDR2 YYNGEE come from the germline V gene. The CDR3 contains 15 residues. The V gene end was trimmed by 3 bases and the J gene end by 7 bases; junction bases not matched to a gene: 11. The CDR3 bases are TGTGCCAGCAGCGGAGGCTCGGCGGGGGGATTGACCCAGTACTTC. Translated, it gives CASSGGSAGGLTQYF.

The chain combines TRBV6-6 with TRBJ1-6, with D tentatively TRBD1 (5 bases). The CDR3 extends over 16 amino acids. The germline CDR1 and CDR2 sequences are MNHNY and SVGAGI (reference sequence). V lost 5 bases and J lost 7, with 18 bases in between. The CDR3 loop reads CASSPRRGPTNSPLHF. CDR3 sequence (DNA): TGTGCCAGCAGTCCCCGGAGGGGACCCACCAATTCACCCCTCCACTTT.

The chain couples TRBV11-3 to TRBJ2-1; D remains ambiguous. V lost 5 bases and J 6 bases, leaving 17 bases between the germline ends. Looked up from germline, CDR1 is SGHNT and CDR2 is YENEEA. This CDR3 has 15 amino acids. The CDR3 DNA reads TGTGCCAGCAGCGCAGGCCTAGATACTGGCAATGAGCAGTTCTTC. Its protein product is CASSAGLDTGNEQFF.

The chain is built from TRBV6-5 and TRBJ1-4; possible D gene TRBD1, 5 bases. The V gene lost 6 bases and the J gene lost 7 bases, with 12 bases spanning the gap. The CDR3 totals 13 residues. Germline V CDR1 and CDR2: MNHEY, SVGAGI. In DNA form, the CDR3 reads TGTGCCAGCAGCCAGGGATCCTTTGAAAAACTGTTTTTT. Its translation is CASSQGSFEKLFF.

The V call is TRBV30, the J call TRBJ1-4; weak D call: TRBD1 (6 bases). The germline V gene has CDR1 GTSNPN and CDR2 SVGIG (reference sequence). Trimming removed 1 base at V and 8 bases at J, with 17 bases between. The length of the CDR3 is 15 residues. The CDR3, as DNA: TGTGCCTGGAGTGGTTCCAGGGGCGCGGGAGAAAAACTGTTTTTT. Translating gives CAWSGSRGAGEKLFF.

The genes are TRBV5-1 and TRBJ2-5; 8 bases are shared with TRBD2. The germline V gene has CDR1 SGHRS and CDR2 YFSETQ. CDR3 length: 19 residues. V trimming: 2 bases; J trimming: 2 bases; junction bases outside the gene matches: 17. CDR3 amino acids: CASSFKRGGLSPGQETQYF. CDR3 nucleotides: TGCGCCAGCAGCTTTAAACGGGGGGGCTTGTCCCCGGGTCAAGAGACCCAGTACTTC.

The rearrangement joins TRBV4-1 to TRBJ2-3, with TRBD2 matching over 10 bases. The length of the CDR3 is 19 residues. CDR1 is MGHRA and CDR2 is YSYEKL in the germline V gene. V shed 3 bases, J shed 1 base, and the junction held 13 bases outside the gene matches. The CDR3 DNA follows: TGCGCCAGCAGCCAGGGACTAGCGAGTCGCCTTCAGCGCACAGATACGCAGTATTTT. This translates into CASSQGLASRLQRTDTQYF.

This chain uses TRBV7-8 with TRBJ1-1; D perhaps matches TRBD1 (5 bases). The CDR3 runs to 15 residues. Germline V gene sequence: CDR1 SGHVS, CDR2 FQNEAQ. V was cut by 2 bases and J by 4 bases, with 14 bases left in between. CDR3: CASSLIGRGGTEAFF. As DNA, the CDR3 is TGTGCCAGCAGCTTAATAGGGCGGGGGGGCACTGAAGCTTTCTTT.

The rearrangement joins TRBV6-1 to TRBJ2-5; 8 nucleotides line up with TRBD2. The CDR3 runs to 14 residues. Germline V lookup: CDR1 MNHNS, CDR2 SASEGT. J gave up 4 bases and V 6 bases, and 7 bases lay outside the gene matches. CDR3 loop: CASRMRGATETQYF. DNA for the CDR3: TGTGCCAGCAGGATGCGGGGGGCCACAGAGACCCAGTACTTC.